This T cell receptor (beta chain) was recorded in a study of cytomegalovirus exposure and HLA in healthy donors. Points on this clone: As yet, its antigen is unknown.

V was pared by 4 bases and J by 0 bases, with 7 bases of the junction left unmatched. Germline V gene lookup returns CDR1 MDHEN and CDR2 SYDVKM. The CDR3 runs to 16 residues. In the PCR, 60 Vbeta and 13 Jbeta primers were used. Under the authors' procedure: Later, an analysis found 75 million to 90 million unique TCR beta chains, and about 9.9 million of these were shared. Assay: immunoSEQ multiplex PCR; the TCRdb copy retains only in-frame clones and omits some. V, J and clone size are taken as reported in that table, and D and trimming were inferred from the DNA itself. This table holds about 100,000 clones, roughly 74% found once. Overall study findings and caveats: In vitro, a few CMV-associated chains proved specific for CMV antigens. Later analysis suggested links between common viral pathogens and several top significant clusters. A prior analysis recorded that most TCR beta V segments were productive about 90% or about 30% of the time.

The chain employs TRBV28 and TRBJ2-3; 7 positions match TRBD1. The receptor comes from a woman aged 70-85 years in good health and CMV-seropositive. The sample taken for sequencing was PBMCs. In DNA form, the CDR3 reads TGTGCCAGCAGTTCCCTACAGGGGCGAAGCACAGATACGCAGTATTTT. Encoded protein: CASSSLQGRSTDTQYF. The full variable domain, completed using reference TRBV28 and TRBJ2-3, is DVKVTQSSRYLVKRTGEKVFLECVQDMDHENMFWYRQDPGLGLRLIYFSYDVKMKEKGDIPEGYSVSREKKERFSLILESASTNQTSMYLCASSSLQGRSTDTQYFGPGTRLTVL.